This TCR beta chain was documented in a study of T cells in women clearing cervical HPV infection. The data were produced by immunoSEQ multiplex PCR, yet TCRdb's version contains in-frame clones alone and is incomplete. The clone table shows tens of thousands of clones, with the ten largest holding 9.5% to 15%. Notes on the study in general: T-cell numbers per sample were unknown and may explain richness differences. Effector/memory and HPV-specific T cells were not isolated, and association timing is unknown. Cases carried less TRBV6-7 than controls: 0.11% versus 0.16%.

The CDR3 sequence is 14 residues long. Germline-derived CDR1 and CDR2 are DFQATT and SNEGSKA (reference sequence). Trimming cost V 3 bases and J 5 bases, with 16 bases left between them. Regarding this clone: Its antigen remains unidentified. The CDR3 extends 3 residues past the end of the read, so its final part is completed from the germline J gene.

The chain is built from TRBV20-1 and TRBJ1-1, with D tentatively TRBD1 (6 bases). Sequencing was done on a sample of blood buffy coat. The source is a woman aged 18 to 75 with a cervical HPV16 infection that either progressed to CIN3+ or cleared (not recorded which). CDR3 DNA (partial): TGCAGTGCTAGTGGGCGGACGAGGGGGACTGAA. It codes for CSASGRTRGTE. The full CDR3 protein reads CSASGRTRGTEAFF.